This T cell receptor beta chain was recovered during a study of shared T cell receptors in the human thymus. Per germline, CDR1 SGHNT and CDR2 YYREEE (reference sequence). The CDR3 consists of 19 residues. V lost 0 bases and J lost 6; bases outside the gene matches: 18. Some clones are missing from TCRdb's copy, which holds only in-frame ones; the method was immunoSEQ multiplex PCR. The table has roughly 700,000 clones, around nine tenths seen once; the top ten hold roughly 0.0097%. These same data were also listed under a study on human thymus T cells. Per that paper: Having corrective surgery for congenital heart defects, healthy Finnish infants were the ones who donated. Thymic samples were excised during corrective heart operations. Thymic as well as blood repertoires seemed to favor certain V and J genes unevenly. There were highly overlapping thymic repertoires among unrelated individuals, as related research reported.

V usage is TRBV5-4 and J usage is TRBJ2-3; 8 bases align to TRBD2. The sample taken for sequencing was thymocytes. The receptor was derived from a boy under two years old with a congenital heart defect. As DNA, the CDR3 is TGTGCCAGCAGCTTGGTCGAAGGCCCCTGGGGACTAGTCGGCGATACGCAGTATTTT. It codes for CASSLVEGPWGLVGDTQYF.